This entry features one T cell receptor (beta chain) sequence. The antigen is not known. Each CDR3 protein gets one entry after TCRdb re-called the reads with MiXCR. The sample holds roughly 990,000 distinct CDR3 sequences; approximately 31% are singletons and the top ten take about an eighth. Trimming removed 5 bases from V and 10 bases from J; junction bases left unmatched: 10. The CDR3 consists of 15 residues. Germline CDR1 and CDR2: MDHEN and SYDVKM. The sample belongs to a study of T cell repertoires in cytomegalovirus infection. Study context: Matching HLA type and CMV infection were both indicated by public TCR beta signatures.

Source: cultured CD8+ T cells from PBMCs, taken from culture after CMV antigen stimulation. The rearrangement links TRBV28 to TRBJ1-6, with 8 bases that match TRBD1. The sequence came from a human donor in good health (CMV status not recorded). Some clones in this sample may be carry-over from other donors' samples. The CDR3 sequence is CASSARTGWNSPLHF. For the CDR3, the DNA is TGTGCCAGCAGTGCAAGGACAGGGTGGAACTCACCCCTCCACTTT.